Included here is one T cell receptor beta chain sequence, with context. The antigen is unknown. The germline V gene has CDR1 LGHNA and CDR2 YSLEER. This CDR3 spans 16 amino acids. The junction had 8 bases not matched to a gene; V was cut back by 2 bases and J by 2 bases. The method was immunoSEQ multiplex PCR; TCRdb's version includes in-frame clones alone and lacks a portion of them. Among 2 million to 2.5 million clones listed, about 92% were seen once. This record comes from a study of shared clonotypes between healthy human individuals. Study background: Donors had three CD4 naive, three CD4 memory, two CD8 naive and one CD8 memory plate apiece.

Findings and caveats of the study: Naive CD4 clonotypes were shared across a handful of donors at 4.5% to 6.5%. Naive subsets, compared against memory subsets, generally had larger estimated richness values.

The sequence was collected from a man between 18 and 35 years old in good health. Some clones in this sample may be carry-over from other donors' samples. Sequencing used naive CD4+ T cells from PBMCs. Subset reported: CD45RA+ positively selected. The chain is built from TRBV4-3 and TRBJ1-1; 7 bases align to TRBD1. DNA for the CDR3: TGCGCCAGCAGCCAATATACGGACAGGAAAAACACTGAAGCTTTCTTT. This sequence encodes CASSQYTDRKNTEAFF.